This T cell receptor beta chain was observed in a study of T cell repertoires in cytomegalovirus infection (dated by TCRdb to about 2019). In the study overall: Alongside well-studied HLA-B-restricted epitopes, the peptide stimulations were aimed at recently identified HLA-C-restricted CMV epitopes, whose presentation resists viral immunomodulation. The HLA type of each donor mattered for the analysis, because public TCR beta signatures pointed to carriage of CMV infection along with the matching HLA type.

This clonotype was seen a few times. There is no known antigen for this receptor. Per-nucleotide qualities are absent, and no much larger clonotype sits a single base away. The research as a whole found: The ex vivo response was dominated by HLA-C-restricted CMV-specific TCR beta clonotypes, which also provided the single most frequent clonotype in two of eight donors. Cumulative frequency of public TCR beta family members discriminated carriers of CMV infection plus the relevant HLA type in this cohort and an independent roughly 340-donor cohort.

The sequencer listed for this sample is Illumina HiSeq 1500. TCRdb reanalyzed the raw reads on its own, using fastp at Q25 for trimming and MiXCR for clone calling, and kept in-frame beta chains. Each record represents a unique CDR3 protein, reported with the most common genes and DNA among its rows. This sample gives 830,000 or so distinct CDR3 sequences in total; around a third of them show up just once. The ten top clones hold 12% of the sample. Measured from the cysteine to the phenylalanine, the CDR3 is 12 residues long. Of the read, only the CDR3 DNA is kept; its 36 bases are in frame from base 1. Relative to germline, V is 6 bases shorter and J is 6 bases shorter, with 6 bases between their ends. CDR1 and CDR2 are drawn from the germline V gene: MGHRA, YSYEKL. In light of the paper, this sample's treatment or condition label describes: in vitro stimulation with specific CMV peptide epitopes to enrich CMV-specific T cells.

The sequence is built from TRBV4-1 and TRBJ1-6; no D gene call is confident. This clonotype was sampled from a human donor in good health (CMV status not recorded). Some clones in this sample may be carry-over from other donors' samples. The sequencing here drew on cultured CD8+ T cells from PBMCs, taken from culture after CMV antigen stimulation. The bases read TGCGCCAGCAGGGACGGTAATTCACCCCTCCACTTT. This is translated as CASRDGNSPLHF.